A selection of T cell receptor beta chains follows, all from one sample in a study of T cell repertoires in cytomegalovirus infection. Each CDR3 protein gets one entry after TCRdb re-called the reads with MiXCR. The sample gives 700,000 to 850,000 distinct CDR3 sequences, around a third of which show up once; over 10% is in the top ten. Their recognized antigens are unknown. Material: cultured CD8+ T cells from PBMCs, obtained from culture after CMV antigen stimulation. The receptor source for this set is a human donor in good health (CMV status not recorded). Some clones in this sample may be carry-over from other donors' samples. The CDR3 runs from the conserved cysteine through the conserved F or W. A D gene is named only where the DNA matches it firmly. Rows may omit the clone size; those that give it use once, few, many or a size class.

abundance	d_gene	v_gene	j_gene	CDR3aa	CDR3nt
few	-	TRBV28	TRBJ2-1	CAAGPLSSYNEQFF	TGTGCCGCCGGACCCTTAAGCTCCTACAATGAGCAGTTCTTC
-	-	TRBV27	TRBJ2-6	CASSYDGANVLTF	TGTGCCAGCAGTTATGATGGGGCCAACGTCCTGACTTTC
few	TRBD1	TRBV14	TRBJ1-2	CASSQKGQGEWNGYTF	TGTGCCAGCAGCCAGAAGGGACAGGGGGAATGGAATGGCTACACCTTC
-	TRBD1	TRBV12-3/TRBV12-4	TRBJ2-2	CASSPTPGQGNTGELFF	TGTGCCAGCAGTCCAACCCCGGGACAGGGGAACACCGGGGAGCTGTTTTTT
many	-	TRBV7-9	TRBJ1-1	CASSLVRGNTEAFF	TGTGCCAGCAGCTTAGTTCGGGGGAACACTGAAGCTTTCTTT
-	-	TRBV6-5	TRBJ2-1	CVSSYSRDEYNEQFF	TGTGTCAGCAGTTACTCACGGGACGAATACAATGAGCAGTTCTTC
-	-	TRBV7-3	TRBJ1-5	CTSSTMRLPEPQHF	TGTACCAGCAGCACAATGCGACTGCCGGAGCCCCAGCATTTT
-	-	TRBV2	TRBJ2-5	CASSSYGETQYF	TGTGCCAGCAGTAGCTACGGGGAGACCCAGTACTTC
-	TRBD1	TRBV29-1	TRBJ2-1	CSVEGDRGKFSEFF	TGCAGCGTTGAAGGAGACAGGGGGAAGTTTAGTGAGTTCTTC
-	-	TRBV10-2	TRBJ1-1	CASQGIDEAFF	TGCGCCAGCCAGGGAATCGATGAAGCTTTCTTT
-	TRBD1	TRBV6-6	TRBJ1-1	CASRPDRGLNTEAFF	TGTGCCAGCAGACCCGACAGGGGGCTGAACACTGAAGCTTTCTTT
few	TRBD1	TRBV7-6	TRBJ2-1	CASSQRTGGDEQFF	TGTGCCAGCAGCCAAAGGACAGGGGGCGATGAGCAGTTCTTC
few	-	TRBV4-1	TRBJ1-4	CASSQGAGGWEKLFF	TGCGCCAGCAGCCAGGGAGCTGGGGGCTGGGAAAAACTGTTTTTT
-	TRBD1	TRBV5-6	TRBJ1-6	CASSFFGAGGVSPLHF	TGTGCCAGCAGCTTTTTTGGGGCAGGGGGCGTTTCACCCCTCCACTTT
-	-	TRBV10-2	TRBJ1-1	CASRDRQLGRNTEAFF	TGCGCCAGCAGGGACAGACAATTGGGGAGGAACACTGAAGCTTTCTTT
-	-	TRBV7-9	TRBJ1-2	CASSPGFLGTNYGYTF	TGTGCCAGCAGCCCCGGTTTCTTGGGTACTAACTATGGCTACACCTTC
few	-	TRBV7-9	TRBJ1-5	CASSLADGYSNQPQHF	TGTGCCAGCAGCTTAGCGGACGGTTATAGCAATCAGCCCCAGCATTTT
-	-	TRBV20-1	TRBJ1-2	CSAVQLGIYGYTF	TGCAGTGCTGTACAGCTGGGGATCTATGGCTACACCTTC
-	TRBD2	TRBV29-1	TRBJ2-1	CSVEDASGVPYNEQFF	TGCAGCGTTGAAGATGCCAGCGGGGTGCCCTACAATGAGCAGTTCTTC
few	-	TRBV6-5	TRBJ2-3	CAVGASSHTQYF	TGTGCCGTCGGGGCTAGTTCACATACGCAGTATTTT